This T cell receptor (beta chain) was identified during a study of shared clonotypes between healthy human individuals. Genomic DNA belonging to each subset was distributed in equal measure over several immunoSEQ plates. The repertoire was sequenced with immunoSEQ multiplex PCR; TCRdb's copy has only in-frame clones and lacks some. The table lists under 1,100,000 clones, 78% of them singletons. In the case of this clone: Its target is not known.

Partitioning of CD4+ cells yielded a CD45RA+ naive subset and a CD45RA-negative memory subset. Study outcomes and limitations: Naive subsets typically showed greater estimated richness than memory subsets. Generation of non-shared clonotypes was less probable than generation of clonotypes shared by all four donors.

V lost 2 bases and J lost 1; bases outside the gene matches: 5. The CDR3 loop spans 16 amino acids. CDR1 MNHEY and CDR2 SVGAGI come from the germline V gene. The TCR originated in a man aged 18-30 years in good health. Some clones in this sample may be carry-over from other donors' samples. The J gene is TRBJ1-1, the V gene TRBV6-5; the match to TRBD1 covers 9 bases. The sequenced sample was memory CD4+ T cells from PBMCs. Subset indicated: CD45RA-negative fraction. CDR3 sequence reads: CASSYMTGGGNTEAFF. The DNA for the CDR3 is TGTGCCAGCAGTTACATGACAGGGGGAGGGAACACTGAAGCTTTCTTT.